These T cell receptor beta chains were read from a single sample in a study of glioma-infiltrating T cells. TCRdb recomputed calls from the multiplex PCR reads with MiXCR, one row per CDR3 protein. The table has a few hundred thousand distinct CDR3 sequences, less than 50% seen once. Sequenced: glioma tissue, nonneoplastic brain tissue, or PBMCs (not recorded which). These receptors all come from a human donor with low-grade glioma or glioblastoma, undergoing nonglioma brain surgery, or in good health (not recorded which). Both conserved end residues are part of each CDR3. Each record gives: D gene, J gene, V gene, clone size, CDR3 protein, CDR3 DNA. A D gene is named only where the DNA matches it firmly. The size of a clone is reported for some rows only, either as once, few or many, or as a class for expanded clones.

>.|TRBJ2-1|TRBV29-1|once
CSFNQGTYNEQFF
TGCAGCTTCAACCAGGGGACCTACAATGAGCAGTTCTTC
>TRBD2|TRBJ2-2|TRBV6-6|.
CASSYSGLAAATGELFF
TGTGCCAGCAGTTACTCTGGTCTAGCGGCAGCCACCGGGGAGCTGTTTTTT
>.|TRBJ1-1|TRBV5-4|.
CASSSSGSYTEAFF
TGTGCCAGCAGCTCGAGCGGCAGTTACACTGAAGCTTTCTTT
>.|TRBJ2-7|TRBV28|.
CASSFETASDERYF
TGTGCCAGCAGTTTTGAGACGGCCTCGGACGAGCGGTACTTC
>TRBD2|TRBJ2-7|TRBV20-1|.
CSATRTSGRGVLSYEQYF
TGCAGTGCTACCAGGACTAGCGGGAGGGGGGTACTCTCCTACGAGCAGTACTTC
>TRBD2|TRBJ2-7|TRBV12-3/TRBV12-4|.
CASSSVAGLSYEQYF
TGTGCCAGCAGTAGTGTAGCGGGACTCTCCTACGAGCAGTACTTC
>.|TRBJ1-3|TRBV19|.
CASSIPTAGNTIYF
TGTGCCAGTAGTATCCCCACAGCTGGAAACACCATATATTTT
>.|TRBJ2-1|TRBV20-1|.
CSARDLADLYNEQFF
TGCAGTGCTAGAGATTTAGCGGACCTCTACAATGAGCAGTTCTTC
>TRBD1|TRBJ1-1|TRBV4-1|.
CASSQGTGDDTEAFF
TGCGCCAGCAGCCAAGGAACAGGGGATGACACTGAAGCTTTCTTT
>.|TRBJ2-3|TRBV5-1|.
CASSLAESTDTEYF
TGCGCCAGCAGCTTGGCCGAGAGCACAGATACGGAGTATTTT
>TRBD1|TRBJ1-2|TRBV4-1|.
CASSRSATGTSNYGYTF
TGCGCCAGCAGCCGATCCGCGACAGGGACCTCTAACTATGGCTACACCTTC
>.|TRBJ2-3|TRBV12-3/TRBV12-4|few
CASSLLGRPLTDTQYF
TGTGCCAGCAGCCTACTTGGGAGGCCCCTCACAGATACGCAGTATTTT
>.|TRBJ2-7|TRBV27|many
CASSPISVVNEQYF
TGTGCCAGCAGCCCGATTTCTGTTGTGAACGAGCAGTACTTC
>.|TRBJ2-1|TRBV6-2/TRBV6-3|.
CASTPMGHNEQFF
TGTGCCAGCACCCCCATGGGTCACAATGAGCAGTTCTTC
>TRBD2|TRBJ2-3|TRBV20-1|many
CSADTGTSGTDTQYF
TGCAGTGCTGACACCGGGACTAGCGGGACAGATACGCAGTATTTT
>.|TRBJ2-5|TRBV20-1|.
CSASHIETQYF
TGCAGTGCTAGCCACATAGAGACCCAGTACTTC
>.|TRBJ2-1|TRBV28|few
CASSFRKGGEQFF
TGTGCCAGCAGTTTTCGCAAAGGGGGTGAGCAGTTCTTC
>.|TRBJ2-7|TRBV10-3|few
CAISDLNSYEQYF
TGTGCCATCAGTGATCTAAACTCCTACGAGCAGTACTTC
>.|TRBJ1-2|TRBV6-5|many
CASSYSYRAYNYGYTF
TGTGCCAGCAGTTACTCATACCGCGCATACAACTATGGCTACACCTTC
>TRBD2|TRBJ2-1|TRBV6-1|few
CASRAPGLAGGLEQFF
TGTGCCAGCAGGGCCCCGGGACTAGCGGGAGGGCTTGAGCAGTTCTTC
>.|TRBJ1-2|TRBV7-2|few
CASSRGGGTGYTF
TGTGCCAGCAGCCGCGGGGGGGGTACGGGCTACACCTTC
>.|TRBJ1-2|TRBV6-5|.
CASNEAGFSTNYNYTF
TGTGCCAGCAATGAAGCCGGTTTCAGTACCAACTATAACTACACCTTC
>.|TRBJ2-7|TRBV2|.
CATTEQGLSYEQYF
TGTGCCACCACTGAACAGGGTCTCTCCTACGAGCAGTACTTC
>TRBD2|TRBJ2-3|TRBV4-2|few
CASSQESSGLSTDTQYF
TGTGCCAGCAGCCAAGAGTCTAGCGGGCTTAGCACAGATACGCAGTATTTT
>.|TRBJ2-1|TRBV12-3/TRBV12-4|few
CASSLSAHNEQFF
TGTGCCAGCAGTTTATCTGCCCACAATGAGCAGTTCTTC
>TRBD2|TRBJ2-1|TRBV27|few
CASSLRSSGSFSYNEQFF
TGTGCCAGCAGTCTCAGAAGTAGCGGGAGTTTCTCCTACAATGAGCAGTTCTTC
>TRBD1|TRBJ1-2|TRBV18|many
CASSPDRGVSYGYTF
TGTGCCAGCTCACCGGACAGGGGAGTGAGCTATGGCTACACCTTC
>.|TRBJ2-1|TRBV6-1|few
CASSFPLRYQFF
TGTGCCAGCAGTTTCCCCCTGAGGTACCAGTTCTTC
>TRBD2|TRBJ2-3|TRBV5-1|few
CASSSGLAVSTDTQYF
TGCGCCAGCAGCTCCGGACTAGCGGTTAGCACAGATACGCAGTATTTT
>.|TRBJ2-1|TRBV20-1|.
CSASRLPRYEQFF
TGCAGTGCTAGTCGACTCCCCCGCTACGAGCAGTTCTTC
>.|TRBJ1-2|TRBV27|many
CASSLIGDALGYTF
TGTGCCAGCAGTTTAATCGGGGACGCCCTTGGCTACACCTTC
>TRBD1|TRBJ1-4|TRBV7-9|.
CASSSYPRTGYEKLFF
TGTGCCAGCAGCTCTTATCCTCGGACAGGGTACGAAAAACTGTTTTTT
>TRBD1|TRBJ1-1|TRBV6-2/TRBV6-3|many
CASSPDRVNTEAFF
TGTGCCAGCAGTCCCGACAGGGTGAACACTGAAGCTTTCTTT
>.|TRBJ2-1|TRBV20-1|few
CSARDSDYNEQFF
TGCAGTGCTAGAGATAGCGACTACAATGAGCAGTTCTTC
>.|TRBJ2-5|TRBV27|.
CASSETNQQETQYF
TGTGCCAGCAGTGAGACTAATCAACAAGAGACCCAGTACTTC
>.|TRBJ1-3|TRBV29-1|.
CSVEAGGPGDTIYF
TGCAGCGTTGAAGCGGGCGGGCCCGGGGACACCATATATTTT
>.|TRBJ2-1|TRBV6-2/TRBV6-3|.
CASSYSVQSGSSYNEQFF
TGTGCCAGCAGTTACTCGGTTCAAAGTGGGAGCTCCTACAATGAGCAGTTCTTC
>TRBD2|TRBJ2-5|TRBV6-5|.
CASSYWGGRSQETQYF
TGTGCCAGCAGTTACTGGGGAGGGAGAAGCCAAGAGACCCAGTACTTC
>.|TRBJ2-7|TRBV18|.
CASSPNAGHEQYF
TGTGCCAGCTCACCAAACGCGGGCCACGAGCAGTACTTC
>TRBD2|TRBJ2-1|TRBV27|many
CASSRGGRGSEQFF
TGTGCCAGCAGTAGAGGCGGGAGAGGAAGTGAGCAGTTCTTC
>.|TRBJ2-7|TRBV6-2/TRBV6-3|many
CASSLRDHEQYF
TGTGCCAGCAGTTTGCGGGACCACGAGCAGTACTTC
>TRBD1|TRBJ2-1|TRBV27|.
CASSPRDREENEQFF
TGTGCCAGCAGCCCCCGGGACAGGGAGGAGAATGAGCAGTTCTTC
>.|TRBJ1-2|TRBV20-1|.
CSATRVGYTF
TGCAGTGCCACGAGGGTTGGCTACACCTTC
>.|TRBJ2-1|TRBV7-9|.
CASSPLGGAYNEQFF
TGTGCCAGCAGCCCATTGGGGGGAGCCTACAATGAGCAGTTCTTC
>TRBD2|TRBJ2-5|TRBV4-2|.
CASSLAGGFQETQYF
TGTGCCAGCAGCTTGGCGGGAGGGTTCCAAGAGACCCAGTACTTC
>TRBD1|TRBJ2-7|TRBV7-2|many
CASSSDRVSYEQYF
TGTGCCAGCAGCTCGGACAGGGTTTCCTACGAGCAGTACTTC
>TRBD2|TRBJ2-1|TRBV7-3|once
CASSLLAGGPSSYNEQFF
TGTGCCAGCAGCTTGCTAGCGGGAGGTCCAAGCTCCTACAATGAGCAGTTCTTC
>.|TRBJ2-7|TRBV10-3|.
CAISLRAATYEQYF
TGTGCCATCAGCCTCCGGGCCGCCACCTACGAGCAGTACTTC
>.|TRBJ2-1|TRBV29-1|.
CSVCHLGTSSYNEQFF
TGCAGCGTTTGTCATCTGGGGACCAGCTCCTACAATGAGCAGTTCTTC
>TRBD2|TRBJ2-2|TRBV7-7|few
CASSSGTSGIHTGELFF
TGTGCTAGCAGCTCCGGGACTAGCGGGATACACACCGGGGAGCTGTTTTTT
>TRBD1|TRBJ1-2|TRBV2|.
CASSEGSGGNYGYTF
TGTGCCAGCAGTGAAGGTTCAGGGGGTAACTATGGCTACACCTTC